The 28 T cell receptor beta chains below come from one sample, sequenced in a study of shared clonotypes between healthy human individuals. Some clones are missing from TCRdb's copy, which holds only in-frame ones; the method was immunoSEQ multiplex PCR. The sample has about 340,000 clones, about 73% seen once. Sequences were obtained from memory CD4+ T cells sorted from blood. As for subset: CD45RA-negative fraction. These receptors originate from a young man in good health.

This chain links TRBV14 with TRBJ2-2, with a weak D call TRBD1 (5 bases). CDR1 and CDR2 from the germline V gene are SGHDN and FVKESK. V was cut by 3 bases and J by 4 bases, with 6 bases left in between. CDR3 length equals 13 residues. The CDR3 nucleotides read TGTGCCAGCAGCCACCAGGGCACCGGGGAGCTGTTTTTT. Translating it yields CASSHQGTGELFF.

This clone was detected once. This chain joins TRBV7-2 and TRBJ2-2, with 8 bases lining up with TRBD2. CDR1 is SGHTA and CDR2 is FQGNSA in the germline V gene. With 3 bases clipped from V and 7 bases from J, the junction kept 10 bases outside the gene matches. This CDR3 is 16 amino acids long. CDR3 sequence reads: CASSFARTSSGGELFF. The CDR3 bases are TGTGCCAGCAGCTTCGCCAGGACTAGCAGCGGCGGGGAGCTGTTTTTT.

The V gene is TRBV7-2, the J gene TRBJ2-1; TRBD2 agrees at 7 bases. The trim removed 1 base at V and 9 bases at J, leaving 3 bases unmatched. Germline V gene data show CDR1 as SGHTA and CDR2 as FQGNSA. The CDR3 consists of 13 residues. The CDR3 sequence: CASSLDTGGEQFF. In DNA, the CDR3 is TGTGCCAGCAGCTTAGACACGGGGGGTGAGCAGTTCTTC.

At least ten counts were recorded for this clone. Written as DNA, the CDR3 is TGTGCCAGCAGCTTGGATCAGGGGGCGAGAGAGACCCAGTACTTC. Translated: CASSLDQGARETQYF. The V call is TRBV11-2, the J call TRBJ2-5, with 8 bases fitting TRBD1. The germline gives CDR1 SGHAT, CDR2 FQNNGV. Germline trimming cut 3 bases from V and 4 bases from J; bases unmatched to any gene: 7. This CDR3 is 15 amino acids long. Looking up the rest from reference TRBV11-2 and TRBJ2-5 gives the full variable domain: EAGVAQSPRYKIIEKRQSVAFWCNPISGHATLYWYQQILGQGPKLLIQFQNNGVVDDSQLPKDRFSAERLKGVDSTLKIQPAKLEDSAVYLCASSLDQGARETQYFGPGTRLLVL.

This chain joins TRBV5-4 and TRBJ2-3; TRBD1 might be the D (5 bases). From germline, CDR1 is SGHNT and CDR2 YYREEE (reference sequence). The CDR3 runs 15 residues. The V end lost 3 bases, the J end lost 0 bases, and 11 bases lay between the germline ends. The DNA of the CDR3 is TGTGCCAGCAGCTCGTACAGGAGCAGCACAGATACGCAGTATTTT. It translates to CASSSYRSSTDTQYF.

The chain links TRBV19 to TRBJ2-1; possibly TRBD2 for D (5 bases). The germline CDR1 and CDR2 sequences are LNHDA and SQIVND (reference sequence). V lost 7 bases and J 7 bases, leaving 14 bases between the germline ends. The CDR3 loop spans 13 amino acids. The DNA for the CDR3 is TGTGCCAGTATGGACCCCTGGGAGAATGAGCAGTTCTTC. Protein sequence: CASMDPWENEQFF.

With regard to this clone: Within the sample, other DNA sequences also encode this same CDR3. The CDR3 DNA reads as TGTGCCAGCAGCCTCCACTACGAGCAGTACTTC. Protein sequence: CASSLHYEQYF. The chain joins TRBV11-2 to TRBJ2-7; D is uncertain. With 5 bases removed from V and 3 bases from J, the gap between germline ends came to 5 bases. This CDR3 comprises 11 residues. Germline V gene data show CDR1 as SGHAT and CDR2 as FQNNGV.

The V call is TRBV6-1, the J call TRBJ1-5, with TRBD1 matching 9 bases. The CDR3 covers 13 residues. V lost 6 bases and J lost 7; bases outside the gene matches: 4. CDR1 is MNHNS and CDR2 is SASEGT in the germline V gene. CDR3 DNA sequence: TGTGCCAGCAGATTGGACAGGGGACAGCCCCAGCATTTT. Its translation is CASRLDRGQPQHF.

The chain is built from TRBV5-1 and TRBJ1-2; 9 nucleotides align to TRBD1. Germline CDR1 is SGHRS and CDR2 is YFSETQ. J was trimmed by 6 bases and V by 2 bases; bases with no gene match: 5. CDR3 size: 14 residues. The CDR3 region has the DNA TGCGCCAGCAGCTTCAGGGACAGGGATGATGGCTACACCTTC. Protein product: CASSFRDRDDGYTF.

In DNA, the CDR3 is TGTGCCAGTAGTGAGACAGGGGCCAACGTCCTGACTTTC. It is translated as CASSETGANVLTF. V usage is TRBV19 and J usage is TRBJ2-6; the D is unclear. CDR1 LNHDA and CDR2 SQIVND come from the germline V gene (reference sequence). CDR3 length: 13 amino acids. Trimming left V 5 bases short and J 4 bases short, with 6 bases between. The whole variable domain, filled in from reference TRBV19 and TRBJ2-6, reads DGGITQSPKYLFRKEGQNVTLSCEQNLNHDAMYWYRQDPGQGLRLIYYSQIVNDFQKGDIAEGYSVSREKKESFPLTVTSAQKNPTAFYLCASSETGANVLTFGAGSRLTVL.

This clone was observed a single time. This rearrangement joins TRBV21-1 to TRBJ1-5. TRBV21-1 is marked as a pseudogene. This CDR3 spans 13 amino acids. CDR3 in DNA: TGTGCCAGCAGCAAAGTCGCGCATCAGCCCCAGCATTTT. It codes for CASSKVAHQPQHF.

A single count supports this clone. The genes are TRBV5-5 and TRBJ2-1; D might be TRBD1 or TRBD2, each matching 5 bases. V lost 3 bases, J lost 0 bases, and 16 bases lay in between. The CDR3 is 17 amino acids. Germline lookup yields CDR1 SGHKS and CDR2 YYEKEE (reference sequence). The CDR3 DNA follows: TGTGCCAGCAGCTCTAAGTTTGGGGGAGCCTCCTACAATGAGCAGTTCTTC. It is translated as CASSSKFGGASYNEQFF.

There are a few counts of this clone. V gene TRBV10-3 combines with J gene TRBJ2-1, with D uncertain. V lost 11 bases and J lost 4, with 24 bases in between. Germline V gene lookup returns CDR1 ENHRY and CDR2 SYGVKD. This CDR3 has 16 residues. The CDR3 bases are TGTGCCGTTCTTCCTAGTATTAGTACTTCTTACAATGAGCAGTTCTTC. It is translated as CAVLPSISTSYNEQFF.

This chain links TRBV19 with TRBJ2-1, with D unclear. In germline, CDR1 is LNHDA, CDR2 SQIVND (reference sequence). The CDR3 is 12 residues long. Trimming shortened V by 5 bases and J by 12 bases, and 14 bases separated the two germline ends. The CDR3 DNA reads as TGTGCCAGTAGTCCCCCCCCGGGTAGGCAGTTCTTC. It specifies CASSPPPGRQFF.

This clone was counted a single time. The V gene is TRBV29-1, the J gene TRBJ2-1, with 7 bases matching TRBD2. CDR1 and CDR2 (germline): SQVTM, ANQGSEA. The CDR3 runs to 15 residues. Trimming cost V 3 bases and J 0 bases; bases outside gene matches: 5. The CDR3 nucleotides are TGCAGCGTTGACCGCCCTAGCGGCTCCTACAATGAGCAGTTCTTC. Translated: CSVDRPSGSYNEQFF.

The count of this clone is one. The rearrangement uses TRBV5-4 and TRBJ2-7; D is uncertain. V lost 2 bases, J lost 2 bases, and 14 bases lay in between. This CDR3 comprises 15 residues. Germline V gene data show CDR1 as SGHNT and CDR2 as YYREEE (reference sequence). This chain's CDR3 is CASSLDSTIPYEQYF. The CDR3 coding sequence is TGTGCCAGCAGCTTAGACTCAACTATCCCCTACGAGCAGTACTTC.

By share, this clone counts as medium-sized. Other DNA sequences in the same sample also yield this CDR3. DNA for the CDR3: TGTGCCGCAACCCAGGGACTAGATAATTCAGGGCAGTACTTC. Its protein product is CAATQGLDNSGQYF. The chain joins TRBV2 to TRBJ2-7; 8 nucleotides agree with TRBD2. The V and J ends lost 11 bases and 9 bases, in that order; junction bases with no gene match: 18. The CDR3 runs 14 residues. CDR1 and CDR2 from the germline V gene are SNHLY and FYNNEI. The full variable domain, rest sourced from reference TRBV2 and TRBJ2-7, is EPEVTQTPSHQVTQMGQEVILRCVPISNHLYFYWYRQILGQKVEFLVSFYNNEISEKSEIFDDQFSVERPDGSNFTLKIRSTKLEDSAMYFCAATQGLDNSGQYFGPGTRLTVT.

This clone is labeled medium-sized (0.01 to 0.1%). The genes are TRBV7-8 and TRBJ1-2; D is unclear. The CDR3 loop spans 12 amino acids. The germline gives CDR1 SGHVS, CDR2 FQNEAQ. Trimming left V 0 bases short and J 7 bases short, with 6 bases between. CDR3 in amino acids: CASSLARVGYTF. CDR3 coding DNA: TGTGCCAGCAGCTTAGCGCGAGTTGGCTACACCTTC. Drawing the rest from reference TRBV7-8 and TRBJ1-2, the complete variable domain is GAGVSQSPRYKVAKRGQDVALRCDPISGHVSLFWYQQALGQGPEFLTYFQNEAQLDKSGLPSDRFFAERPEGSVSTLKIQRTQQEDSAVYLCASSLARVGYTFGSGTRLTVV.

The V call is TRBV7-3, the J call TRBJ2-2, with 12 bases lining up with TRBD2. The germline gives CDR1 SGHTA, CDR2 FQGTGA. The V segment lost 2 bases and the J segment 7 bases; nucleotides outside the gene matches: 8. The CDR3 runs 17 residues. CDR3 nucleotides: TGTGCCAGCAGCTTAGCTAGCGGGAGGGCCGGTGGCGGGGAGCTGTTTTTT. It encodes CASSLASGRAGGGELFF.

V gene TRBV19 combines with J gene TRBJ1-5; possible D gene TRBD1, 5 bases. The CDR3 is 16 amino acids. Per germline, CDR1 LNHDA and CDR2 SQIVND (reference sequence). V was trimmed by 3 bases and J by 0 bases, leaving 12 bases between them. Here the CDR3 reads CASSITGTYSNQPQHF. The CDR3 nucleotides are TGTGCCAGTAGTATTACCGGGACCTATAGCAATCAGCCCCAGCATTTT. The complete variable domain, with remaining parts taken from reference TRBV19 and TRBJ1-5, reads DGGITQSPKYLFRKEGQNVTLSCEQNLNHDAMYWYRQDPGQGLRLIYYSQIVNDFQKGDIAEGYSVSREKKESFPLTVTSAQKNPTAFYLCASSITGTYSNQPQHFGDGTRLSIL.

The V call is TRBV25-1, the J call TRBJ2-1; D remains ambiguous. CDR1 and CDR2 (germline): MGHDK, SYGVNS. Trimming took off 5 bases at V and 6 bases at J, with 5 bases between the two ends. This CDR3 has 11 residues. The CDR3 DNA sequence: TGTGCCAGCAGTACGGGCAATGAGCAGTTCTTC. It specifies CASSTGNEQFF.

The rearrangement joins TRBV10-3 to TRBJ1-1; the match to TRBD1 covers 9 bases. Germline V gene lookup returns CDR1 ENHRY and CDR2 SYGVKD. V gave up 7 bases and J gave up 4 bases; unmatched junction bases: 7. There are 14 residues in the CDR3. CDR3 coding DNA: TGTGCCATCAAACACGACAGGGGGATCACTGAAGCTTTCTTT. Its protein product is CAIKHDRGITEAFF.

V gene TRBV7-8 combines with J gene TRBJ2-7; 11 nucleotides agree with TRBD2. The V gene end was trimmed by 4 bases and the J gene end by 3 bases; junction bases not matched to a gene: 8. Germline values: CDR1 SGHVS, CDR2 FQNEAQ. The length of the CDR3 is 16 residues. The CDR3 loop reads CASSSLLAGDLYEQYF. The DNA of the CDR3 is TGTGCCAGCAGCTCGTTACTAGCGGGAGACCTCTACGAGCAGTACTTC.

The chain recombines TRBV7-2 with TRBJ2-5; D is possibly TRBD1 (6 bases). Trimming left V 1 base short and J 1 base short, with 10 bases between. The CDR3 is 15 residues long. The V gene's germline CDR1 is SGHTA and CDR2 FQGNSA. The CDR3 bases are TGTGCCAGCAGCTTAGTCGACAGGAGCCAAGAGACCCAGTACTTC. Amino acids: CASSLVDRSQETQYF. The variable domain in full, with the rest retrieved from reference TRBV7-2 and TRBJ2-5, is GAGVSQSPSNKVTEKGKDVELRCDPISGHTALYWYRQSLGQGLEFLIYFQGNSAPDKSGLPSDRFSAERTGGSVSTLTIQRTQQEDSAVYLCASSLVDRSQETQYFGPGTRLLVL.

The chain employs TRBV6-1 and TRBJ2-3; D is possibly TRBD1 (6 bases). The V end was cut by 4 bases, the J end by 0 bases, with 8 bases between. Germline CDR1 and CDR2: MNHNS and SASEGT. The CDR3 spans 14 residues. The CDR3 nucleotides are TGTGCCAGCAGTGCGGGGACAAGCACAGATACGCAGTATTTT. As protein: CASSAGTSTDTQYF.

V gene TRBV30 combines with J gene TRBJ2-3; D is possibly TRBD1 (5 bases). Germline CDR1 reads GTSNPN; CDR2 reads SVGIG (reference sequence). V lost 0 bases and J 12 bases, leaving 16 bases between the germline ends. The CDR3 loop spans 13 amino acids. CDR3 nucleotides: TGTGCCTGGAGTGTAGGGGAAGGGTTTTTCCAGTATTTT. This sequence encodes CAWSVGEGFFQYF.

A remark on this clone: In the same sample, other DNA sequences code for this CDR3. This chain connects TRBV2 to TRBJ1-1, with 7 bases aligning to TRBD1. Germline V gene sequence: CDR1 SNHLY, CDR2 FYNNEI. Trimming took 6 bases from V and 2 from J; bases not matched to a gene: 3. CDR3 length equals 13 residues. Here the CDR3 DNA reads TGTGCCAGCAGACGGGACAGAAACACTGAAGCTTTCTTT. As protein: CASRRDRNTEAFF.

This chain connects TRBV19 to TRBJ2-1; D is undetermined. The CDR3 is 13 amino acids. Germline CDR1 and CDR2: LNHDA and SQIVND (reference sequence). The V and J ends lost 6 bases and 6 bases respectively, with 12 bases between them. CDR3 sequence: CASSILESNEQFF. CDR3 nucleotide sequence: TGTGCCAGTAGCATCCTGGAAAGCAATGAGCAGTTCTTC.